The rows below give T cell receptor beta chains drawn from one sample of a study of PD-1 blockade in classical Hodgkin lymphoma. Assay: immunoSEQ multiplex PCR; the TCRdb copy retains only in-frame clones and omits some. The profile shows about 32,000 clones, approximately 85% of them singletons. The source was peripheral blood mononuclear cells (PBMCs), collected before the fourth cycle of nivolumab. These TCRs come from a human donor with classical Hodgkin lymphoma. Each CDR3 is given with its conserved first and last residue. The D gene is left open where the match is weak. Not every row has a clone size; where given, it reads once, few, many or a size class.

TRBV7-4,few,-,TRBJ1-5,TGTGCTTTAATCCGGCCCCAGCATTTT,CALIRPQHF
TRBV14,-,-,TRBJ2-4,TGTGCCAGCAGCCAAGTCCTGGGACCCGCCAAAAACATTCAGTACTTC,CASSQVLGPAKNIQYF
TRBV6-5,-,-,TRBJ1-1,TGTGCCAGCAGTTACGGTACGCAGGGGAACACTGAAGCTTTCTTT,CASSYGTQGNTEAFF
TRBV6-5,-,TRBD1,TRBJ1-2,TGTGCCAGCAGTCTCGGGACAGGGTCGAACTATGGCTACACCTTC,CASSLGTGSNYGYTF
TRBV19,-,-,TRBJ1-1,TGTGCCAGTAGTATAGATCCAGGGAGATCTGAAGCTTTCTTT,CASSIDPGRSEAFF
TRBV6-1,once,TRBD2,TRBJ2-1,TGTGCCAGCAGTGAAGGGTTAGCGGGGTCTAATGAGCAGTTCTTC,CASSEGLAGSNEQFF
TRBV9,-,TRBD1,TRBJ1-3,TGTGCCAGCAGCGTAGCGCCGAGTTGGGGACAGGCAACCTCTGGAAACACCATATATTTT,CASSVAPSWGQATSGNTIYF
TRBV7-3,-,-,TRBJ2-5,TGTGCCAGCAGCTTAGATCCACAAGAGACCCAGTACTTC,CASSLDPQETQYF
TRBV7-6,-,-,TRBJ1-2,TGTGCCAGCAGCCCCCTCCTTCTCGGGCCCAACTATGGCTACACCTTC,CASSPLLLGPNYGYTF
TRBV19,few,-,TRBJ1-5,TGTGCCAGTAGTATAGGGGGAAATCAGCCCCAGCATTTT,CASSIGGNQPQHF
TRBV4-2,-,-,TRBJ2-1,TGTGCCAGCAGCCAAGAGGACAGCTCCTACAATGAGCAGTTCTTC,CASSQEDSSYNEQFF
TRBV6-1,once,-,TRBJ1-3,TGTGCCAGCAGTGAACGTTGGAGACGGAGCTCTGGAAACACCATATATTTT,CASSERWRRSSGNTIYF
TRBV5-6,-,TRBD2,TRBJ2-7,TGTGCCAGCAGCCCAACGGCGGTGCTAGCGGGACCCTGGGAGCAGTACTTC,CASSPTAVLAGPWEQYF
TRBV13,-,-,TRBJ1-3,TGTGCCAGCAGCTTAGGGACCTCTGGAAACACCATATATTTT,CASSLGTSGNTIYF
TRBV5-6,-,TRBD1,TRBJ1-1,TGTGTCAGCAGCTCGGACAGGGTGAGCACTGAAGCTTTCTTT,CVSSSDRVSTEAFF
TRBV18,-,-,TRBJ1-1,TGTGCCAGCTCACCACGGTCTGCTCGGAACACTGAAGCTTTCTTT,CASSPRSARNTEAFF
TRBV9,-,-,TRBJ1-4,TGTGCCAGTACCCCCATGGGGAACCCTAATGAAAAACTGTTTTTT,CASTPMGNPNEKLFF
TRBV7-6,-,-,TRBJ1-1,TGTGCCACTTCTTGGGGAGCCCACACTGAAGCTTTCTTT,CATSWGAHTEAFF
TRBV10-3,-,-,TRBJ1-2,TGTGCCATCCCGATGGGCTTCCCTAACTATGGCTACACCTTC,CAIPMGFPNYGYTF
TRBV5-6,-,-,TRBJ1-1,TGTGCCAGCAGCCTGACGGGAGTGGAAGCTTTCTTT,CASSLTGVEAFF
TRBV6-1,-,-,TRBJ1-5,TGTGCCAGCAGTGACGCACGGGAGGCCTATCAGCCCCAGCATTTT,CASSDAREAYQPQHF
TRBV4-3,-,-,TRBJ2-7,TGCGCCAGCAGTCCCACGTGGGACGGCTCCTACGAGCAGTACTTC,CASSPTWDGSYEQYF
TRBV2,-,TRBD1,TRBJ2-5,TGTGCCACGCGGGACAGGGGCGGGGCGGAGACCCAGTACTTC,CATRDRGGAETQYF
TRBV5-1,-,-,TRBJ2-2,TGCGCCAGCAGCTGGCGACAGGGAGGCACCGGGGAGCTGTTTTTT,CASSWRQGGTGELFF
TRBV9,-,-,TRBJ1-3,TGTGCCAGCAGCACCTCCGGGTCCTCGGGAAACACCATATATTTT,CASSTSGSSGNTIYF
TRBV9,-,TRBD2,TRBJ2-3,TGTGCCAGCAGCGTAGGGGGACTAGCGGGACGCGCAGATACGCAGTATTTT,CASSVGGLAGRADTQYF
TRBV7-2,-,TRBD1,TRBJ1-2,TGTGCCAGCAGCTTAGCAGGGGGCGACTATGGCTACACCTTC,CASSLAGGDYGYTF
TRBV4-2,-,-,TRBJ1-5,TGTGCCAGCAGCCAAGTTTTCTATAGCAATCAGCCCCAGCATTTT,CASSQVFYSNQPQHF
TRBV18,few,TRBD1,TRBJ2-1,TGTGCCAGCGCCCGGGACAGGGAGTCCTACAATGAGCAGTTCTTC,CASARDRESYNEQFF
TRBV29-1,few,TRBD2,TRBJ2-7,TGCAGCGTTCGGCTAGCGGGAGGGAAGGGGCCCTACGAGCAGTACTTC,CSVRLAGGKGPYEQYF